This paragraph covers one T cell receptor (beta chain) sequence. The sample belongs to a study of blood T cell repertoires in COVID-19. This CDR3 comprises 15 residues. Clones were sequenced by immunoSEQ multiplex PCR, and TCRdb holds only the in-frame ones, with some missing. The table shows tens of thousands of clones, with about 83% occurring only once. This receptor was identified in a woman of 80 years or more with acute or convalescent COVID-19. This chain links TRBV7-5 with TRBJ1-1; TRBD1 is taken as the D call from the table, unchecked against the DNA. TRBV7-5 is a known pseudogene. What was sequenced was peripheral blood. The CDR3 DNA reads TGTGCCAGAAGCCCCATAATTGGGGCGAACACTGAAGCTTTCTTT. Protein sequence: CARSPIIGANTEAFF.